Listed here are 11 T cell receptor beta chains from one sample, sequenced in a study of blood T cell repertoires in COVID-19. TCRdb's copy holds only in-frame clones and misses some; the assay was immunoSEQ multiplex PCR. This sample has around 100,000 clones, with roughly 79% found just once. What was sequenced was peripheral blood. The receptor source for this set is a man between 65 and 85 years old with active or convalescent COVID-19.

CDR3 protein: CASSGLAGDEQYF. For the CDR3, the DNA is TGTGCCAGCAGCGGACTAGCGGGAGATGAGCAGTACTTC. This rearrangement joins TRBV9 to TRBJ2-7; 12 nucleotides align to TRBD2. The CDR3 runs to 13 residues. Unmatched junction bases numbered 2, after V lost 3 bases and J lost 7 bases. The germline V gene has CDR1 SGDLS and CDR2 YYNGEE.

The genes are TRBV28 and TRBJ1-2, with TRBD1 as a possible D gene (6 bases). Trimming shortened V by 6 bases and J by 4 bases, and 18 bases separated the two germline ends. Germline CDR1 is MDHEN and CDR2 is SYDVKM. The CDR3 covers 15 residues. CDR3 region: CASSPNRGTSYGYTF. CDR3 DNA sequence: TGTGCCAGCAGCCCAAATAGGGGGACAAGCTATGGCTACACCTTC.

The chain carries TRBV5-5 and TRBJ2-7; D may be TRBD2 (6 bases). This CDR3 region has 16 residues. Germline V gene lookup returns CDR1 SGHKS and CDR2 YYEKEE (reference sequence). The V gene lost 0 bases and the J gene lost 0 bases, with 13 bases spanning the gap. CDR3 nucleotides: TGTGCCAGCAGCTTGGGCTTAGCGGCAGGCTCCTACGAGCAGTACTTC. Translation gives CASSLGLAAGSYEQYF.

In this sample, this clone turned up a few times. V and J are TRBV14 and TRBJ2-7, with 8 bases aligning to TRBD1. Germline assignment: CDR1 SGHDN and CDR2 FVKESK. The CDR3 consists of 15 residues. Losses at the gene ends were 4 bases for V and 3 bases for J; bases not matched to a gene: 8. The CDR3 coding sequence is TGTGCCAGCAGCCTCGGACAGGGTAACGTCTACGAGCAGTACTTC. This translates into CASSLGQGNVYEQYF.

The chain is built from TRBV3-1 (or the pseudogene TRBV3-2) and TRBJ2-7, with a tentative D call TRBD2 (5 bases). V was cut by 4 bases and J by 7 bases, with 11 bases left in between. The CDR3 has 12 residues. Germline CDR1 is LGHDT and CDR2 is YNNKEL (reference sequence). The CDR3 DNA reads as TGTGCCAGCAGCCCAGGACTGGGGGAGCAGTACTTC. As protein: CASSPGLGEQYF.

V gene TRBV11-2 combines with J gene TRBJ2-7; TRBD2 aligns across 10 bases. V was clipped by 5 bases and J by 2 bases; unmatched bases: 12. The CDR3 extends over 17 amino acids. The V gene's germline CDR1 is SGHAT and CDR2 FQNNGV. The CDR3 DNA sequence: TGTGCCAGCAGCACCCGGGGTAGCGGGGGGCCTACCTACGAGCAGTACTTC. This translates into CASSTRGSGGPTYEQYF.

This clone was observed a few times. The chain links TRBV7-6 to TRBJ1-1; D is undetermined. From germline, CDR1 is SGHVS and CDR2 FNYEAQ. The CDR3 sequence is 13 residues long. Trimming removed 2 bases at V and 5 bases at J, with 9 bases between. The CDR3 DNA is TGTGCCAGCAGCTTAAGTGGTCGGACTGAAGCTTTCTTT. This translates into CASSLSGRTEAFF.

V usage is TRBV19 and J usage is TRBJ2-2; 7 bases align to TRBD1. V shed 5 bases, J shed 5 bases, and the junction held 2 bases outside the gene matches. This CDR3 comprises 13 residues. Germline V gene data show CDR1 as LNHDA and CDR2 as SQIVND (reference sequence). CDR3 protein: CASSAGGTGELFF. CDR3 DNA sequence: TGTGCCAGTAGTGCAGGGGGTACCGGGGAGCTGTTTTTT. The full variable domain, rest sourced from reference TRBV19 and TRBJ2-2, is DGGITQSPKYLFRKEGQNVTLSCEQNLNHDAMYWYRQDPGQGLRLIYYSQIVNDFQKGDIAEGYSVSREKKESFPLTVTSAQKNPTAFYLCASSAGGTGELFFGEGSRLTVL.

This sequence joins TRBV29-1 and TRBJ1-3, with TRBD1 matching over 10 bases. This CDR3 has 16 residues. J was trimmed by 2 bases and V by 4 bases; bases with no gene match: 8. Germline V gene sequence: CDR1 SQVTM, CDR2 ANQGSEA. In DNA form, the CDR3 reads TGCAGCGTTGTCGTTGTAGGACAGGGGGCTGGAAACACCATATATTTT. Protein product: CSVVVVGQGAGNTIYF.

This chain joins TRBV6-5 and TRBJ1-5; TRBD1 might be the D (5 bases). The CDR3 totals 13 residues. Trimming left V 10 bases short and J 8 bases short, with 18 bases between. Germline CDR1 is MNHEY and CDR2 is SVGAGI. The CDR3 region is CATRVREREPQHF. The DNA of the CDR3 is TGTGCCACCCGGGTCAGGGAACGCGAGCCCCAGCATTTT.

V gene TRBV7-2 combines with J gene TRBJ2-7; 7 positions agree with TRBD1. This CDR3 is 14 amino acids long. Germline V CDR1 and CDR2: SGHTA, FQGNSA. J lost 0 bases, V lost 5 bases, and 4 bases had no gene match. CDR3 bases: TGTGCCAGCAGCGCGGACAGGACCTCCTACGAGCAGTACTTC. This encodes CASSADRTSYEQYF.